The 9 T cell receptor beta chains given below trace back to one sample, sequenced in a study of identical twins (dated by TCRdb to the mid-2010s). Library creation used 5' RACE. Sequenced on an Illumina HiSeq 2000. The public sequencing data were trimmed at Q25 with fastp and processed into clonotypes with MiXCR by TCRdb, which kept only in-frame beta chains. Each CDR3 protein appears once, grouped with its most common genes and DNA. The sample table records 200,000 to 250,000 distinct CDR3 sequences; roughly 13% of these occur just once. Jointly, the top ten make up more than 3.5% of the sample. In addition, the sample was reused for a study of yellow fever vaccine responses in identical twins.

The sample comprised memory (CD45RO+) T cells sorted from blood. The intended sense of this specimen's cell subset or site label: CD45RO+ enriched T cells. The receptors were sampled from a young woman in good health.

The chain joins TRBV7-8 to TRBJ1-5; D may be TRBD1 (6 bases). Germline loops: CDR1 SGHVS, CDR2 FQNEAQ. CDR3 length equals 15 residues. Trimming cost V 2 bases and J 6 bases, with 14 bases left between them. CDR3 DNA: TGTGCCAGCAGCTTAAAGCCAGGGGCCGGTCAGCCCCAGCATTTT. As protein: CASSLKPGAGQPQHF. Together with reference TRBV7-8 and TRBJ1-5, the CDR3 gives the full variable domain: GAGVSQSPRYKVAKRGQDVALRCDPISGHVSLFWYQQALGQGPEFLTYFQNEAQLDKSGLPSDRFFAERPEGSVSTLKIQRTQQEDSAVYLCASSLKPGAGQPQHFGDGTRLSIL.

The CDR3 protein is CSASPSGGETQYF. The CDR3 DNA reads TGCAGCGCCTCCCCTAGCGGGGGAGAGACCCAGTACTTC. The chain links TRBV29-1 to TRBJ2-5; 10 bases map to TRBD2. The CDR3 has 13 residues. Germline V CDR1 and CDR2: SQVTM, ANQGSEA. V shed 7 bases and J 4 bases; nucleotides not matched to a gene: 6.

This clonotype showed up many times. The chain recombines TRBV20-1 with TRBJ2-1, with TRBD2 identical over 10 bases. CDR1 is DFQATT and CDR2 is SNEGSKA in the germline V gene (reference sequence). V lost 5 bases to trimming and J lost 7 bases; unmatched junction nucleotides: 8. This CDR3 has 14 residues. CDR3 residues: CSALTSGKYNEQFF. The CDR3 coding sequence is TGCAGTGCTTTAACTAGCGGGAAATATAATGAGCAGTTCTTC.

The chain joins TRBV24-1 to TRBJ1-5; 10 bases are a match to TRBD1. CDR1 KGHDR and CDR2 SFDVKD come from the germline V gene. V lost 3 bases and J lost 1; bases outside the gene matches: 2. The CDR3 runs to 16 residues. The CDR3 coding sequence is TGTGCCACCAGTGATGGGGGACAGGGGAGCAATCAGCCCCAGCATTTT. Protein product: CATSDGGQGSNQPQHF.

V usage is TRBV6-4 and J usage is TRBJ2-3; a possible D gene is TRBD1 (5 bases). Germline loops: CDR1 MRHNA, CDR2 SNTAGT. This CDR3 has 14 amino acids. V lost 2 bases, J lost 6 bases, and 12 bases lay in between. The CDR3 bases are TGTGCCAGCAGTGACGGTGGGGCAGCGGATACGCAGTATTTT. Its protein product is CASSDGGAADTQYF.

This clonotype was picked up a small number of times. V is TRBV20-1 and J is TRBJ2-7; 8 nucleotides line up with TRBD1. Trimming removed 2 bases from V and 2 bases from J; junction bases left unmatched: 5. The CDR3 extends over 14 amino acids. Germline-derived CDR1 and CDR2 are DFQATT and SNEGSKA (reference sequence). CDR3 sequence (DNA): TGCAGTGCTAGAAGACAGGGGACCACCTACGAGCAGTACTTC. Its translation is CSARRQGTTYEQYF.

The CDR3 sequence is CASSLTDGGKAFF. The CDR3 DNA sequence: TGTGCCAGCAGTTTAACGGACGGAGGAAAAGCTTTCTTT. The genes are TRBV12-3 or TRBV12-4 and TRBJ1-1; D unresolved. The CDR3 sequence is 13 residues long. V was trimmed by 2 bases and J by 9 bases, leaving 13 bases between them.

This clonotype was counted between two and nine times. The rearrangement links TRBV5-6 to TRBJ2-6; TRBD2 matches at 11 bases. Germline-derived CDR1 and CDR2 are SGHDT and YYEEEE. V shed 2 bases, J shed 0 bases, and the junction held 10 bases outside the gene matches. This CDR3 has 20 residues. For the CDR3, the DNA is TGTGCCAGCAGCTTCCTTGATGGGACTAGCGGCGACTCTGGGGCCAACGTCCTGACTTTC. Amino acid sequence: CASSFLDGTSGDSGANVLTF.

The chain has TRBV18 and TRBJ2-3; D tentatively reads TRBD1 or TRBD2 (5 bases each). The CDR3 is 15 residues long. The V end was cut by 0 bases, the J end by 1 base, with 8 bases between. Looked up from germline, CDR1 is KGHSH and CDR2 is LQKENI. The CDR3 loop reads CASSPPGRGTDTQYF. In DNA form, the CDR3 reads TGTGCCAGCTCACCACCGGGACGGGGCACAGATACGCAGTATTTT.